This TCR beta chain appears in the sequencing data of a study of shared clonotypes between healthy human individuals. General observations from the study: Clonotypes shared by all four sorted-subset donors had higher generation probabilities than non-shared clonotypes.

In the case of this clone: No antigen is known for it.

This CDR3 region has 15 residues. The germline V and J ends were trimmed by 8 bases and 0 bases, with 14 bases remaining between them. Per the germline V gene, CDR1 is MNHEY and CDR2 is SMNVEV (reference sequence). Naive CD8 cells, CD45RO-negative and positively selected for CCR7, excluded terminally differentiated effector memory CD45RA+ cells. Caucasian adults living in Nashville, Tennessee, provided all samples. Using immunoSEQ multiplex PCR, the repertoire was profiled, and TCRdb retains in-frame clones only, with some absent. This repertoire shows some 2,000,000 clones, roughly 95% found once; its top ten account for about 1.1%.

Sequencing used naive CD8+ T cells sorted from blood. The receptor was isolated from a man younger than 30 in good health. The rearrangement joins TRBV27 to TRBJ2-1; perhaps TRBD2 as D (6 bases). CDR3 sequence: CASSWDWGSYNEQFF. The DNA for the CDR3 is TGTGCCAGCTCCTGGGACTGGGGCTCCTACAATGAGCAGTTCTTC.